This is a list of T cell receptor beta chains from one sample in a study of blood T cell repertoires in COVID-19. Clones were sequenced by immunoSEQ multiplex PCR, and TCRdb holds only the in-frame ones, with some missing. The table includes around 85,000 clones, about 82% detected once. Sample: peripheral blood. These receptors were collected from a man aged 50-59 years with active COVID-19. The CDR3 runs from the conserved cysteine through the conserved F or W. D genes are given only for firm matches. Clone size, where shown, is once, few, many, or a class for clones that have expanded.

abundance: -; d_gene: -; v_gene: TRBV7-3; j_gene: TRBJ1-2; CDR3aa: CASSLGANYGYTF; CDR3nt: TGTGCCAGCAGCTTGGGGGCCAACTATGGCTACACCTTC
abundance: -; d_gene: TRBD1; v_gene: TRBV20-1; j_gene: TRBJ1-6; CDR3aa: CSASMGVGTGDVALHF; CDR3nt: TGCAGTGCTAGTATGGGGGTCGGGACAGGGGATGTGGCCCTCCACTTT
abundance: -; d_gene: -; v_gene: TRBV7-8; j_gene: TRBJ1-1; CDR3aa: CASSSTGMNTEAFF; CDR3nt: TGTGCCAGCAGCTCGACAGGAATGAACACTGAAGCTTTCTTT
abundance: -; d_gene: TRBD2; v_gene: TRBV14; j_gene: TRBJ2-7; CDR3aa: CASSPAGLAGYEQYF; CDR3nt: TGTGCCAGCAGCCCAGCGGGACTAGCGGGCTACGAGCAGTACTTC
abundance: -; d_gene: -; v_gene: TRBV28; j_gene: TRBJ2-3; CDR3aa: CASSPMTRGYPDTQYF; CDR3nt: TGTGCCAGCAGTCCCATGACAAGGGGATATCCAGATACGCAGTATTTT
abundance: -; d_gene: TRBD2; v_gene: TRBV30; j_gene: TRBJ2-2; CDR3aa: CAWSKASGTNTGELFF; CDR3nt: TGTGCCTGGAGTAAGGCTAGCGGGACGAACACCGGGGAGCTGTTTTTT
abundance: -; d_gene: TRBD2; v_gene: TRBV5-1; j_gene: TRBJ2-5; CDR3aa: CASSLRSAGETETQYF; CDR3nt: TGCGCCAGCAGCTTGCGTTCGGCGGGAGAAACTGAGACCCAGTACTTC
abundance: once; d_gene: TRBD1; v_gene: TRBV27; j_gene: TRBJ2-7; CDR3aa: CASSMFWDRYYEQYF; CDR3nt: TGTGCCAGCAGTATGTTCTGGGACAGGTACTACGAGCAGTACTTC
abundance: -; d_gene: -; v_gene: TRBV2; j_gene: TRBJ1-2; CDR3aa: CASSPRQETNGYTF; CDR3nt: TGTGCCAGCAGTCCCAGACAGGAAACGAATGGCTACACCTTC
abundance: -; d_gene: TRBD2; v_gene: TRBV28; j_gene: TRBJ2-7; CDR3aa: CASSFGGRESYEQYF; CDR3nt: TGTGCCAGCAGTTTTGGAGGGAGGGAGAGCTACGAGCAGTACTTC
abundance: -; d_gene: -; v_gene: TRBV20-1; j_gene: TRBJ2-5; CDR3aa: CSARDREPQYF; CDR3nt: TGCAGTGCTAGAGATCGGGAGCCCCAGTACTTC
abundance: -; d_gene: TRBD2; v_gene: TRBV3-1/TRBV3-2; j_gene: TRBJ2-1; CDR3aa: CASSPTSGLAGVDEQFF; CDR3nt: TGTGCCAGCAGCCCTACCTCGGGACTAGCGGGAGTCGATGAGCAGTTCTTC
abundance: -; d_gene: -; v_gene: TRBV18; j_gene: TRBJ1-4; CDR3aa: CASSPPEVHEKLFF; CDR3nt: TGTGCCAGCTCACCACCGGAGGTCCACGAAAAACTGTTTTTT
abundance: -; d_gene: -; v_gene: TRBV14; j_gene: TRBJ1-1; CDR3aa: CASSQQGNTEAFF; CDR3nt: TGTGCCAGCAGCCAACAGGGTAACACTGAAGCTTTCTTT
abundance: -; d_gene: TRBD2; v_gene: TRBV7-3; j_gene: TRBJ2-1; CDR3aa: CASSLMPSGDNEQFF; CDR3nt: TGTGCCAGCAGCTTAATGCCTAGCGGGGACAATGAGCAGTTCTTC
abundance: many; d_gene: -; v_gene: TRBV7-9; j_gene: TRBJ1-6; CDR3aa: CASRLDGENSPLHF; CDR3nt: TGTGCCAGCAGGTTGGACGGGGAAAATTCACCCCTCCACTTT
abundance: -; d_gene: -; v_gene: TRBV28; j_gene: TRBJ1-2; CDR3aa: CASSATPGIYGYTF; CDR3nt: TGTGCCAGCAGCGCAACCCCAGGGATCTATGGCTACACCTTC
abundance: -; d_gene: TRBD1; v_gene: TRBV7-8; j_gene: TRBJ1-2; CDR3aa: CASSAHAYSTGVTYGYTF; CDR3nt: TGTGCCAGCAGCGCACATGCTTATTCTACAGGGGTTACCTATGGCTACACCTTC
abundance: -; d_gene: -; v_gene: TRBV6-5; j_gene: TRBJ1-2; CDR3aa: CASSQQGLYGYTF; CDR3nt: TGTGCCAGCAGTCAACAGGGCCTCTATGGCTACACCTTC
abundance: -; d_gene: -; v_gene: TRBV18; j_gene: TRBJ1-2; CDR3aa: CASSNQVVDYGYTF; CDR3nt: TGTGCCAGCTCAAATCAGGTAGTCGACTATGGCTACACCTTC